This T cell receptor (beta chain) came from a study of regulatory T cells in long-lasting Graves disease. For the study at large: Antithyroid drug use was under 3 months in newly diagnosed Graves' patients.

Points on this clonotype: As yet, its antigen is unknown. The junction departs from the called germline gene at one end, perhaps through a read error.

General study results and limits: Sharing of public clonotypes was greater in persistent patients (under 3,000) than in new patients (more than 900).

Arm-PCR with iRepertoire HTBI primers amplified the CDR3 regions for these TCR beta libraries. TCRdb independently ran MiXCR on the multiplex PCR reads; one entry per CDR3 protein. Seen here are 350,000 to 550,000 distinct CDR3 sequences, 14% observed once, and the top ten hold about 15%. Documented time point: newly diagnosed GD, antithyroid drugs for less than 3 months. The TCR library was made from RNA that had been extracted from PBMCs in TRIzol. This CDR3 comprises 17 residues. Germline CDR1 and CDR2: SGHRS and YFSETQ. Another study also made use of these data, one on T cells in Graves' hyperthyroidism and ophthalmopathy. This second study notes: Peripheral blood also featured most of the thyroid clonotypes expanded above 0.001.

The TCR sequence derives from a woman in her forties or fifties with Graves disease. The sequenced sample was peripheral blood mononuclear cells (PBMCs), obtained at new diagnosis, from a patient treated with antithyroid drugs. The V gene is TRBV5-1, the J gene TRBJ2-5; 9 bases are a match to TRBD2. The CDR3 nucleotides are TGTGCCAGCAGCCAAGGGGCGGCGGGAGGGCCGGGAGAGACCCAGTACTTC. Encoded protein: CASSQGAAGGPGETQYF.